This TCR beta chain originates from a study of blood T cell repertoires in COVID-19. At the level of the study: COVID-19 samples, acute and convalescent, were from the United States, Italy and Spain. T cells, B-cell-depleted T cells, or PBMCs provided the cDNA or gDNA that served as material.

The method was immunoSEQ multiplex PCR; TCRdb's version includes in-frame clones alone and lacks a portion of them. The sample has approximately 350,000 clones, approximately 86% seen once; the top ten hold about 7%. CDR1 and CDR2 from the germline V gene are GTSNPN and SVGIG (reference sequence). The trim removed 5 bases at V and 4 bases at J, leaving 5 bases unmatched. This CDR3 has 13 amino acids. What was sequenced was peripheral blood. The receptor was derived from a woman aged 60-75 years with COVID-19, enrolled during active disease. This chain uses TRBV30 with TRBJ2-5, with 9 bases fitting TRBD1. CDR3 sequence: CAWGGQGRETQYF. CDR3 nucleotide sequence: TGTGCCTGGGGGGGACAGGGAAGAGAGACCCAGTACTTC.